This T cell receptor beta chain was documented in a study of T-cell reconstitution after alpha-beta-depleted transplantation in children. CDR3 size: 13 residues. V was trimmed by 7 bases and J by 9 bases, leaving 16 bases between them. Germline V gene data show CDR1 as SNHLY and CDR2 as FYNNEI. Researchers prepared the TCRbeta library using unique molecular identifiers, the study reports. TCRdb independently ran MiXCR on the PCR reads; one entry per CDR3 protein. The repertoire holds approximately 270,000 distinct CDR3 sequences, with approximately 9.6% as singletons. This sample comprised PBMCs from the stem cell graft donor, obtained from the stem cell graft. The sequence was obtained from a human donor who donated a stem cell graft to a child with SCID. This chain connects TRBV2 to TRBJ2-1; D is unclear. CDR3: CASIGLLLGEQFF. Here the CDR3 DNA reads TGTGCCAGCATCGGCTTACTTTTGGGTGAGCAGTTCTTC. The complete variable domain, with remaining parts taken from reference TRBV2 and TRBJ2-1, reads EPEVTQTPSHQVTQMGQEVILRCVPISNHLYFYWYRQILGQKVEFLVSFYNNEISEKSEIFDDQFSVERPDGSNFTLKIRSTKLEDSAMYFCASIGLLLGEQFFGPGTRLTVL.